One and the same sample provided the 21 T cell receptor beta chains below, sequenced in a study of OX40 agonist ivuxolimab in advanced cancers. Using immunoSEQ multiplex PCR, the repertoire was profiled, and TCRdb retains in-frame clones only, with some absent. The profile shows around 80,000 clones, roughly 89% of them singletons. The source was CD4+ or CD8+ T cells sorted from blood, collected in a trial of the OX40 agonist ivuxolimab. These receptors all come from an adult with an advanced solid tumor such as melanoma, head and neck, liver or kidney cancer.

CDR3 loop: CASSSRTVDYGYTF. DNA of the CDR3: TGTGCCAGCAGCTCCAGGACAGTCGACTATGGCTACACCTTC. This chain uses TRBV7-9 with TRBJ1-2; perhaps TRBD1 as D (6 bases). CDR1 SEHNR and CDR2 FQNEAQ come from the germline V gene (reference sequence). The ends were cut back, 4 bases at V and 3 bases at J, with 12 bases in the middle. This CDR3 is built from 14 residues. The variable domain in full, completed from reference TRBV7-9 and TRBJ1-2, reads DTGVSQNPRHKITKRGQNVTFRCDPISEHNRLYWYRQTLGQGPEFLTYFQNEAQLEKSRLLSDRFSAERPKGSFSTLEIQRTEQGDSAMYLCASSSRTVDYGYTFGSGTRLTVV.

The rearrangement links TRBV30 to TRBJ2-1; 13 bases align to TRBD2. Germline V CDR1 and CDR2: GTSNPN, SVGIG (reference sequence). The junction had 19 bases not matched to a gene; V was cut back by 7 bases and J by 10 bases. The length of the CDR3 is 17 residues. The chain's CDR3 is CASTHTSGGAGIREQFF. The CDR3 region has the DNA TGTGCCTCGACCCACACTAGCGGGGGGGCCGGGATAAGAGAGCAGTTCTTC.

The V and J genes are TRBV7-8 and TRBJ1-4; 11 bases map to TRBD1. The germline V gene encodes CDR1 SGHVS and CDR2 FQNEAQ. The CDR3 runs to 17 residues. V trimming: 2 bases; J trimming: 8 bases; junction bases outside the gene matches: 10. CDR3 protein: CASSLRTGGAGGEKLFF. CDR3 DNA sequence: TGTGCCAGCAGCTTAAGGACAGGGGGCGCGGGAGGAGAAAAACTGTTTTTT.

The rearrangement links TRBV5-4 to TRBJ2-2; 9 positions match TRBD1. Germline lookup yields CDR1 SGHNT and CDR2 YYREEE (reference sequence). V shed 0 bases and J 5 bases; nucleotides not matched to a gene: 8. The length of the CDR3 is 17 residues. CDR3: CASSLGVDRGLTGELFF. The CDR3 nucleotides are TGTGCCAGCAGCTTGGGGGTGGACAGGGGCTTAACCGGGGAGCTGTTTTTT. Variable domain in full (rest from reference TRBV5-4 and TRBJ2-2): ETGVTQSPTHLIKTRGQQVTLRCSSQSGHNTVSWYQQALGQGPQFIFQYYREEENGRGNFPPRFSGLQFPNYSSELNVNALELDDSALYLCASSLGVDRGLTGELFFGEGSRLTVL.

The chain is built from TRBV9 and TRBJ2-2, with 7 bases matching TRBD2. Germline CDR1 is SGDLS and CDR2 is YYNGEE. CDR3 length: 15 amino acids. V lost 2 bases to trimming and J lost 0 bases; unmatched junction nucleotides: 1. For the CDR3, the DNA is TGTGCCAGCAGCGTGAGCGGGGCGAACACCGGGGAGCTGTTTTTT. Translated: CASSVSGANTGELFF.

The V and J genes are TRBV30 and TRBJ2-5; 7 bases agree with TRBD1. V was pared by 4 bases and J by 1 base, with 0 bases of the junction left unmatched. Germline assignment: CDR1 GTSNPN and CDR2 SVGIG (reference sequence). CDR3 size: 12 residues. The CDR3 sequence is CAWNRGQETQYF. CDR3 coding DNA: TGTGCCTGGAACAGGGGCCAAGAGACCCAGTACTTC.

This chain's CDR3 is CAISGSQGNEQFF. DNA of the CDR3: TGTGCCATCAGTGGAAGTCAGGGGAATGAGCAGTTCTTC. The V and J genes are TRBV10-3 and TRBJ2-1, with a tentative D call TRBD1 (6 bases). V was pared by 4 bases and J by 7 bases, with 11 bases between. The CDR3 is made up of 13 amino acids. Germline V CDR1 and CDR2: ENHRY, SYGVKD.

Here the CDR3 DNA reads TGCGCCAGCACGGAAGGACCCTATAGCAATCAGCCCCAGCATTTT. This encodes CASTEGPYSNQPQHF. The chain employs TRBV5-1 and TRBJ1-5; D ambiguous. Per germline, CDR1 SGHRS and CDR2 YFSETQ. This CDR3 contains 15 residues. V was clipped by 6 bases and J by 0 bases, with 13 bases between them.

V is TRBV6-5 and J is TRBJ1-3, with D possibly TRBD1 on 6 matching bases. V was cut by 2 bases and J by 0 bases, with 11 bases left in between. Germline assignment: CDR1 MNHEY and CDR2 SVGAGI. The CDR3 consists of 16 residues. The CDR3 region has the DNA TGTGCCAGCAGTTACGGACAGTCAAGCTCTGGAAACACCATATATTTT. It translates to CASSYGQSSSGNTIYF.

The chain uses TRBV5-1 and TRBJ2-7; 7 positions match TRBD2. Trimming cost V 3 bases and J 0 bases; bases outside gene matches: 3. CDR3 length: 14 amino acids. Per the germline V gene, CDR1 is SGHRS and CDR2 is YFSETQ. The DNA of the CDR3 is TGCGCCAGCAGCTCCCGCGGGGGCTCCTACGAGCAGTACTTC. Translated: CASSSRGGSYEQYF. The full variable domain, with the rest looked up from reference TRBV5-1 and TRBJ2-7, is KAGVTQTPRYLIKTRGQQVTLSCSPISGHRSVSWYQQTPGQGLQFLFEYFSETQRNKGNFPGRFSGRQFSNSRSEMNVSTLELGDSALYLCASSSRGGSYEQYFGPGTRLTVT.

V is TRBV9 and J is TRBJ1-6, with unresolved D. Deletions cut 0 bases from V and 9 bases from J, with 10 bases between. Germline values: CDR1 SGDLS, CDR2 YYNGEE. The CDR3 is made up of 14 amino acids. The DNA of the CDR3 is TGTGCCAGCAGCGTAGAGGCAGTGAGTTCACCCCTCCACTTT. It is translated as CASSVEAVSSPLHF.

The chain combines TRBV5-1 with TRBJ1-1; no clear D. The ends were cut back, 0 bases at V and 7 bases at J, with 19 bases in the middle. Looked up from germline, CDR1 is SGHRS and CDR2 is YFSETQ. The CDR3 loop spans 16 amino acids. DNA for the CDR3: TGCGCCAGCAGCTTGGACAACCGGGCCTCCCGGGGTGAAGCTTTCTTT. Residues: CASSLDNRASRGEAFF.

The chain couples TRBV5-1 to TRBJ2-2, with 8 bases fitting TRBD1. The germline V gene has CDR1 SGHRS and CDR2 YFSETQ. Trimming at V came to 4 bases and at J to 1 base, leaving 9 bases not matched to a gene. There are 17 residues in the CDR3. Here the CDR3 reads CASSKRRGTGNTGELFF. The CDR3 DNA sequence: TGCGCCAGCAGCAAGCGGAGAGGGACAGGGAACACCGGGGAGCTGTTTTTT.

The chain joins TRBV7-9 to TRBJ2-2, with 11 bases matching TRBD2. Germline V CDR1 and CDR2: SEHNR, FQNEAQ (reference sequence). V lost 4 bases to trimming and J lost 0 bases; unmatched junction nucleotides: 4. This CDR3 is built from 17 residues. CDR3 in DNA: TGTGCCAGCAGCTCGGGACTAGCGGTCGCGAACACCGGGGAGCTGTTTTTT. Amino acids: CASSSGLAVANTGELFF.

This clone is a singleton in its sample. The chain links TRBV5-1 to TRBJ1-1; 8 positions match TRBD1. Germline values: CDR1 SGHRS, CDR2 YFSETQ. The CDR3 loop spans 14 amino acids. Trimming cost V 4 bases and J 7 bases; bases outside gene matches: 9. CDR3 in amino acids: CASSPGPGTGEAFF. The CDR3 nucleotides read TGCGCCAGCAGCCCAGGTCCCGGGACAGGTGAAGCTTTCTTT. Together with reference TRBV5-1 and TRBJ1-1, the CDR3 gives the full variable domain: KAGVTQTPRYLIKTRGQQVTLSCSPISGHRSVSWYQQTPGQGLQFLFEYFSETQRNKGNFPGRFSGRQFSNSRSEMNVSTLELGDSALYLCASSPGPGTGEAFFGQGTRLTVV.

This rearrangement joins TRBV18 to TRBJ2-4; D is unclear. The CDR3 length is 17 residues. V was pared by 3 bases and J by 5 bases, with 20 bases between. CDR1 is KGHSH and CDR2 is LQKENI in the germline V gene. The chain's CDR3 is CASSPGFLVRSQNIQYF. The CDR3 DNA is TGTGCCAGCTCACCTGGTTTTCTCGTCCGTTCCCAAAACATTCAGTACTTC.

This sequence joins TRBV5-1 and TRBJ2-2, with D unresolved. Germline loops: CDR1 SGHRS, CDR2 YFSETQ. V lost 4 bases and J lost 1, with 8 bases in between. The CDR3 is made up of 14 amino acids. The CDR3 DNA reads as TGCGCCAGCAGCACCGACGGGAACACCGGGGAGCTGTTTTTT. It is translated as CASSTDGNTGELFF.

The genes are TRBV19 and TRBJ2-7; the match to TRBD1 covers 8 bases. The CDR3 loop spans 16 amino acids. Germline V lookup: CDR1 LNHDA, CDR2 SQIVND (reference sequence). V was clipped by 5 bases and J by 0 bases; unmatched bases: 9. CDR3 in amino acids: CASSRYGTGNSYEQYF. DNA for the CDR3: TGTGCCAGTAGTCGGTACGGGACAGGCAACTCCTACGAGCAGTACTTC.

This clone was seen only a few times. The CDR3 nucleotides are TGTGCCAGCAGCTTCCTAGGCCCGAACTACGAGCAGTACTTC. Translation: CASSFLGPNYEQYF. J is TRBJ2-7 and V is TRBV6-6, with unresolved D. The CDR3 has 14 residues. The germline V and J ends were trimmed by 6 bases and 3 bases, with 15 bases remaining between them. From germline, CDR1 is MNHNY and CDR2 SVGAGI (reference sequence).

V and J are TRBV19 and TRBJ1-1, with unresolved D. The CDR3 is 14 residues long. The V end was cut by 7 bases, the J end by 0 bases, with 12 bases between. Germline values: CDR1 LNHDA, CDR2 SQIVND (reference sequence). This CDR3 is CASNHGRMNTEAFF. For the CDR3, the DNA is TGTGCCAGTAACCATGGACGCATGAACACTGAAGCTTTCTTT.

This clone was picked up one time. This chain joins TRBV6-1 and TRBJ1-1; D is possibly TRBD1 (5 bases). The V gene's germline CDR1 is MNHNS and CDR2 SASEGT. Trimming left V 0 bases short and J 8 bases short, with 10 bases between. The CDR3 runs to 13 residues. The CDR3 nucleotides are TGTGCCAGCAGTGAAGCGTCAGGGACGGAAGCTTTCTTT. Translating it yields CASSEASGTEAFF.